A single sample is the source of the 10 T cell receptor beta chains below, sequenced in a study of a mutant IDH1 vaccine in newly diagnosed glioma. Documented time point: week 47, end of study. A 20-mer mutant IDH1 peptide at 300 ug was injected subcutaneously with topical imiquimod. For these receptors, no antigen is known. The method was immunoSEQ multiplex PCR; TCRdb's version includes in-frame clones alone and lacks a portion of them. Of tens of thousands of clones listed, 80% to 90% are singletons. Sample: PBMCs, taken from a glioma patient whose treatment included an IDH1 peptide vaccine. The receptors stem from a woman younger than 45 with glioma.

The count of this clone is one. V and J are TRBV2 and TRBJ2-3; 10 bases fit TRBD1. The CDR3 has 15 residues. Germline V gene data show CDR1 as SNHLY and CDR2 as FYNNEI. V trimming: 7 bases; J trimming: 6 bases; junction bases outside the gene matches: 10. DNA of the CDR3: TGTGCCAGCAAACCGGGACAGGGGCGTCTCGATACGCAGTATTTT. Translated: CASKPGQGRLDTQYF. The full variable domain, completed using reference TRBV2 and TRBJ2-3, is EPEVTQTPSHQVTQMGQEVILRCVPISNHLYFYWYRQILGQKVEFLVSFYNNEISEKSEIFDDQFSVERPDGSNFTLKIRSTKLEDSAMYFCASKPGQGRLDTQYFGPGTRLTVL.

The V call is TRBV6-7, the J call TRBJ2-2; D is perhaps TRBD2 (7 bases). TRBV6-7 counts as an open reading frame of uncertain function. The length of the CDR3 is 20 residues. V lost 0 bases, J lost 2 bases, and 22 bases lay in between. CDR3 region: CASSYSYDRRGRGNTGELFF. The CDR3 nucleotides read TGTGCCAGCAGTTACTCGTATGATCGTAGGGGGAGGGGAAACACCGGGGAGCTGTTTTTT.

This clone was recorded once. V usage is TRBV29-1 and J usage is TRBJ2-7; the D gene is possibly TRBD2 (5 bases). Trimming shortened V by 6 bases and J by 1 base, and 10 bases separated the two germline ends. CDR1 and CDR2 from the germline V gene are SQVTM and ANQGSEA. This CDR3 is 12 amino acids long. The CDR3 DNA reads TGCAGCGTCATGGACTCATCCTACGAGCAGTACTTC. The encoded protein is CSVMDSSYEQYF.

The chain joins TRBV2 to TRBJ1-2; a possible D gene is TRBD1 (5 bases). This CDR3 has 13 amino acids. CDR1 and CDR2 (germline): SNHLY, FYNNEI. Trimming took off 7 bases at V and 4 bases at J, with 13 bases between the two ends. DNA for the CDR3: TGTGCCAGCACCGGCGACAGCCCCTATGGCTACACCTTC. Its translation: CASTGDSPYGYTF.

This chain links TRBV6-6 with TRBJ1-5; possibly TRBD1 for D (6 bases). Trimming took 11 bases from V and 3 from J, leaving 14 bases between them. Germline loops: CDR1 MNHNY, CDR2 SVGAGI (reference sequence). The CDR3 has 13 amino acids. This chain's CDR3 is CAGGGSLNQPQHF. The CDR3 nucleotides read TGTGCCGGGGGCGGCAGCCTCAATCAGCCCCAGCATTTT.

Concerning this clone itself: Germline is not matched at one junction end, which may reflect a read error. The rearrangement links TRBV2 to TRBJ2-7, with 7 bases lining up with TRBD1. The CDR3 totals 14 residues. Looked up from germline, CDR1 is SNHLY and CDR2 is FYNNEI. CDR3 sequence (DNA): TGTGCCAGCAGGGAAGGGACAGACTCCTACGAGCAGTACTTC. It yields the protein CASREGTDSYEQYF.

The chain couples TRBV10-1 to TRBJ2-3; D not resolved. V was trimmed by 3 bases and J by 6 bases, leaving 4 bases between them. Germline CDR1 is WNHNN and CDR2 is SYGVQD (reference sequence). This CDR3 is built from 11 residues. The CDR3 DNA is TGCGCCAGCAGTGATGCCGATACGCAGTATTTT. Amino acids: CASSDADTQYF.

The chain joins TRBV27 to TRBJ1-1; D unresolved. CDR3 size: 15 residues. In germline, CDR1 is MNHEY, CDR2 SMNVEV (reference sequence). Trimming removed 2 bases at V and 0 bases at J, with 10 bases between. The chain's CDR3 is CASSLRAMMNTEAFF. The CDR3 coding sequence is TGTGCCAGCAGTTTACGCGCCATGATGAACACTGAAGCTTTCTTT.

This clone was seen just once. V usage is TRBV25-1 and J usage is TRBJ1-2, with TRBD1 identical over 7 bases. V lost 3 bases and J lost 5; bases outside the gene matches: 6. Germline values: CDR1 MGHDK, CDR2 SYGVNS. The CDR3 has 14 residues. The CDR3 here is CASSDLGTAYGYTF. The CDR3 nucleotides read TGTGCCAGCAGTGATCTTGGGACAGCTTATGGCTACACCTTC.

The V gene is TRBV4-3, the J gene TRBJ2-7; D might be TRBD1 or TRBD2, each matching 5 bases. The CDR3 runs 15 residues. Germline V gene sequence: CDR1 LGHNA, CDR2 YSLEER. V gave up 3 bases and J gave up 0 bases, with 12 bases separating them. CDR3 nucleotide sequence: TGCGCCAGCAGCCAGGTAGGGGACGACTCCTACGAGCAGTACTTC. It codes for CASSQVGDDSYEQYF.